This T cell receptor (beta chain) originates from a study of blood T cells in healthy people across ages (dated by TCRdb to the mid-2010s). Looking at the study overall: Template switching captured roughly one uniquely barcoded TCR beta cDNA molecule per two T cells in model experiments. To track age-related changes in TCR beta repertoire diversity, the study relied on deep sequencing normalized with unique cDNA molecular identifiers. Donors were grouped into four age groups: young (average 16 years), middle-aged (around 39), aged (62) and long-lived (around 82). To avoid experimental bias, donors of different ages were randomly spread across the sequencing lanes. Using the same blood draw, the study looked at two additional independent replicas of 1 million unique cDNA reads for two donors, one aged 18 to 29 and the other aged 80 or older. What the work shows at the level of the full study, not this receptor alone: Observed TCR beta diversity per million T cells fell roughly linearly with age, and a significant reduction was already apparent by age around 40. Donor CMV infection status was unknown, potentially confounding age-related changes in expanded clonotypes. Estimates of total diversity from one million sequenced T cells were regarded as lower bounds and underestimates. There was a strong correlation between observed TCR beta diversity and the percentage of naive T cells measured by flow cytometry. Conclusive comparison of naive and antigen-experienced compartments was prevented by the profiling of bulk unsorted PBMCs. Compared with the aged group, the long-lived group had more naive CD4+ T cells, fewer expanded clones and increased TCR diversity, suggesting age selection.

The library relied on 5' RACE. Instrument on record: Illumina HiSeq 2500. The second PCR ran for roughly 6 to 11 cycles and used a J-beta primer mix along with a sample-barcoded 5' primer. A unique molecular identifier was introduced onto each TCR beta cDNA molecule by a template-switch 5' adaptor carrying 12 random nucleotides. Each sample yielded at least 2.5 million CDR3-containing paired-end reads. The Mint cDNA synthesis kit, primed by a TRBC-specific oligonucleotide, was used to synthesize first-strand cDNA from all RNA. All cDNA was treated with uracil-DNA glycosylase and then went through a first 18-cycle PCR with the universal primers M1SS and BC2_uni_R. The published analysis was carried out like this. For normalization, 1 million high-quality reads, each with a distinct molecular identifier, were randomly selected from each sample. Reads with shared molecular identifiers were discarded instead of being binned into consensus sequences. MiTCR, set to a Q25 quality threshold and the strictest error-elimination algorithm, was used for CDR3 identification, clonotype clustering and error correction. A nonparametric unseen species model using Euler transformation provided a lower-bound estimate of total TCR beta diversity. In TCRdb, the public reads were trimmed at Q25 with fastp and aligned with MiXCR, with productive beta chains retained. Every entry covers one CDR3 protein and lists the most common genes and DNA from its rows. For this entry, the V and J calls and clone size follow TCRdb and not the study's own pipeline. The sample records some 900,000 distinct CDR3 sequences, 25% to 35% of which are singletons. The ten largest make up roughly 17% of the sample.

V gives up 2 bases and J gives up 2 bases, and the segment between their germline ends measures 11 bases. CDR1 and CDR2 were assigned from the germline V gene (reference sequence) as DFQATT and SNEGSKA. CDR3 length: 14 amino acids, cysteine to phenylalanine. Of the read, only the CDR3 DNA is kept; its 42 bases are in frame from base 1. This clonotype was detected many times. Its antigen has not been determined. No base qualities exist here, and no much larger clone lies one base off it. The donors were roughly 40 Caucasian individuals from Russia, aged 6 to 90 years, who were systemically healthy. Ten milliliters of peripheral blood were drawn from each donor into EDTA-treated Vacutainer tubes. Ficoll-Paque density-gradient centrifugation was used to isolate PBMCs, with at least 6 million obtained per sample. Trizol reagent was used to extract total RNA from the PBMCs, yielding at least 6 micrograms per sample. For every donor, an aliquot of PBMCs went through flow cytometry to measure the percentages of naive CD45RAhigh/CD27high T cells.

This clonotype was sampled from a woman aged 80 or over in good health. The V and J segments used are TRBV20-1 and TRBJ2-3; the D gene lacks a confident call. The source material was blood. The CDR3 sequence is CSARLVRNTDTQYF. The DNA sequence is TGCAGTGCTAGACTAGTACGGAACACAGATACGCAGTATTTT.